What follows are 7 T cell receptor beta chains derived from one specimen sequenced in a study of Ad26.COV2.S vaccination and SARS-CoV-2 variants. The method was immunoSEQ multiplex PCR; TCRdb's version includes in-frame clones alone and lacks a portion of them. Among about 350,000 clones listed, under 95% were seen once. The source was peripheral blood, collected after recovery from COVID-19. These receptor sequences come from a human donor who had recovered from COVID-19.

The chain couples TRBV4-2 to TRBJ2-7, with 7 positions matching TRBD2. V lost 1 base and J lost 3; bases outside the gene matches: 9. Per germline, CDR1 LGHNA and CDR2 YNFKEQ. This CDR3 is built from 16 residues. CDR3 nucleotide sequence: TGTGCCAGCAGCCAAGGACCCGGACGGGAGGTCTACGAGCAGTACTTC. Its translation: CASSQGPGREVYEQYF.

The rearrangement links TRBV7-2 to TRBJ2-1; a weak D match, TRBD2 (5 bases). The CDR3 loop spans 16 amino acids. V was shortened by 4 bases and J by 7 bases, with 20 bases between the two germline ends. Germline loops: CDR1 SGHTA, CDR2 FQGNSA. Here the CDR3 reads CASSSQRALFGNEQFF. The CDR3 coding sequence is TGTGCCAGCAGCTCACAGAGGGCATTATTCGGTAATGAGCAGTTCTTC.

The chain uses TRBV4-1 and TRBJ2-7, with 15 bases identical to TRBD2. Germline CDR1 reads MGHRA; CDR2 reads YSYEKL. J was trimmed by 0 bases and V by 4 bases; bases with no gene match: 13. The CDR3 covers 20 residues. The DNA for the CDR3 is TGCGCCAGCAGCCTCGTACCCCCCGGGACTAGCGGGGGGACCTCCTACGAGCAGTACTTC. This translates into CASSLVPPGTSGGTSYEQYF.

The chain has TRBV18 and TRBJ2-3; 7 nucleotides agree with TRBD1. This CDR3 has 16 residues. CDR1 and CDR2 from the germline V gene are KGHSH and LQKENI. The junction had 12 bases not matched to a gene; V was cut back by 5 bases and J by 4 bases. CDR3 coding DNA: TGTGCCAGCTCAAGACAGGGTAGTTCCGTCGCAGATACGCAGTATTTT. Its translation: CASSRQGSSVADTQYF.

V gene TRBV4-1 combines with J gene TRBJ1-4; D is uncertain. Germline-derived CDR1 and CDR2 are MGHRA and YSYEKL. The ends were cut back, 0 bases at V and 7 bases at J, with 18 bases in the middle. The CDR3 has 17 residues. In DNA, the CDR3 is TGCGCCAGCAGCCAAGATCCGAACCGGGGATCAACTGAAAAACTGTTTTTT. It is translated as CASSQDPNRGSTEKLFF.

V and J are TRBV7-9 and TRBJ2-7; the D is unclear. V shed 1 base and J shed 3 bases, with 16 bases lying between them. Germline V CDR1 and CDR2: SEHNR, FQNEAQ (reference sequence). The CDR3 is 16 residues long. CDR3 nucleotide sequence: TGTGCCAGCAGCTTAGTTCTGACCCCTTATATCTACGAGCAGTACTTC. This translates into CASSLVLTPYIYEQYF.

The CDR3 is CASSRDSTTYEQYF. CDR3 coding DNA: TGTGCCAGCAGCCGGGACAGTACTACGTACGAGCAGTACTTC. The V call is TRBV16, the J call TRBJ2-7; TRBD1 agrees at 7 bases. Trimming took 4 bases from V and 4 from J; bases not matched to a gene: 7. The germline gives CDR1 KGHSY, CDR2 FQNENV. The CDR3 has 14 residues.